This T cell receptor (beta chain) is from a study of blood T cells in healthy people across ages. Overall study findings and caveats: Long-lived and aged donors differed, with more naive CD4+ cells and higher diversity in the long-lived.

The second PCR ran roughly 7 to 12 cycles with a sample-barcoded 5' primer and J-beta primers. In TCRdb, the 5' RACE reads were re-called with MiXCR into one record per CDR3 protein. The sample gives hundreds of thousands of distinct CDR3 sequences, approximately 43% of which show up once; around a fifth is in the top ten. Trimming pared 5 bases from V and 10 bases from J, leaving 18 bases between. This CDR3 region has 14 residues. Per germline, CDR1 MNHEY and CDR2 SVGEGT. This clonotype was picked up a small number of times. No antigen is known for it. The clonotype originates from a woman aged 60-70 years in good health. V gene TRBV6-2 or TRBV6-3 combines with J gene TRBJ2-1; D could derive from TRBD1 or TRBD2 (5 bases each). Input material: blood. The CDR3 DNA follows: TGTGCCAGCAGTCCCCCCCGGGACGCGGTGGAGCAGTTCTTC. Translating it yields CASSPPRDAVEQFF.